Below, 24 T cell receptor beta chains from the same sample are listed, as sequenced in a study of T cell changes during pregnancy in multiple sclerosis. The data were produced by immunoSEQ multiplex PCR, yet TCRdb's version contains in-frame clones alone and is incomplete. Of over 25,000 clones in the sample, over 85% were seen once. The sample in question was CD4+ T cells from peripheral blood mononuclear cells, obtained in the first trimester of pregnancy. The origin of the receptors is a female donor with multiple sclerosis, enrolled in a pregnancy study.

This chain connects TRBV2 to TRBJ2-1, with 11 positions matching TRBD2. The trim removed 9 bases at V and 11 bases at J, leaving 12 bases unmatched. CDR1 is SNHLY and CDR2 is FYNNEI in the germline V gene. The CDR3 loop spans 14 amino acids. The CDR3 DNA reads TGTGCCAGTGGGTCTAGCGGGGGGTTGGGACAGCAGTTCTTC. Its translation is CASGSSGGLGQQFF. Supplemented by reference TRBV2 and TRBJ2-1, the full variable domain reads EPEVTQTPSHQVTQMGQEVILRCVPISNHLYFYWYRQILGQKVEFLVSFYNNEISEKSEIFDDQFSVERPDGSNFTLKIRSTKLEDSAMYFCASGSSGGLGQQFFGPGTRLTVL.

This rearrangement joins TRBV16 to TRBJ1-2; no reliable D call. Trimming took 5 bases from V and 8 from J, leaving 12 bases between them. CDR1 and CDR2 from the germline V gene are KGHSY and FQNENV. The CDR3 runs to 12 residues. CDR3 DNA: TGTGCCAGCAGCGGGCTTGGGAGGGGCTACACCTTC. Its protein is CASSGLGRGYTF.

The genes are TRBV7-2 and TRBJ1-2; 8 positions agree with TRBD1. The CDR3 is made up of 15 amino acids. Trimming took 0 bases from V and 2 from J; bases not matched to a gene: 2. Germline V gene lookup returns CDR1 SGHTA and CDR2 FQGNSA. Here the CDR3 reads CASSLAQGGNYGYTF. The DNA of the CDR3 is TGTGCCAGCAGCTTAGCACAGGGGGGGAACTATGGCTACACCTTC.

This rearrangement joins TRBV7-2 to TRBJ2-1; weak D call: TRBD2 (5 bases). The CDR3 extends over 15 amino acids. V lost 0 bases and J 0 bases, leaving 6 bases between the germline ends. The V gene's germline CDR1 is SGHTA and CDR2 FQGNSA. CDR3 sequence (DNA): TGTGCCAGCAGCTTAGCCGGACTCTCCTACAATGAGCAGTTCTTC. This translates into CASSLAGLSYNEQFF. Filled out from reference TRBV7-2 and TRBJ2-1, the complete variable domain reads GAGVSQSPSNKVTEKGKDVELRCDPISGHTALYWYRQSLGQGLEFLIYFQGNSAPDKSGLPSDRFSAERTGGSVSTLTIQRTQQEDSAVYLCASSLAGLSYNEQFFGPGTRLTVL.

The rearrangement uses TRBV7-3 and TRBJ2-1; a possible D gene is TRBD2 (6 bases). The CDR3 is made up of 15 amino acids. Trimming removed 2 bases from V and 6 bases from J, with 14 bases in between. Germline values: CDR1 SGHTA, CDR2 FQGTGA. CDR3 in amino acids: CASSLRGGGFNEQFF. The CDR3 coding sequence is TGTGCCAGCAGCTTACGGGGAGGCGGTTTCAATGAGCAGTTCTTC.

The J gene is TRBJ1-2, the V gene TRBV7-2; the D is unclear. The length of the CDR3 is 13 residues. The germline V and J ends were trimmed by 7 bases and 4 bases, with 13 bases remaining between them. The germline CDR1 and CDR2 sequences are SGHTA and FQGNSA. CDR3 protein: CASTAQVGYGYTF. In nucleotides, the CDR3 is TGTGCCAGCACCGCCCAGGTGGGCTATGGCTACACCTTC.

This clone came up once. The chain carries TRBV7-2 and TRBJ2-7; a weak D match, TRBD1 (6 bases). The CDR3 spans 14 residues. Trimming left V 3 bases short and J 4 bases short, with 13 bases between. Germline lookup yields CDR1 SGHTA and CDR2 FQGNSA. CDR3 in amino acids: CASSFGQGSYEQYF. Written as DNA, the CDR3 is TGTGCCAGCAGCTTCGGGCAGGGGAGTTACGAGCAGTACTTC.

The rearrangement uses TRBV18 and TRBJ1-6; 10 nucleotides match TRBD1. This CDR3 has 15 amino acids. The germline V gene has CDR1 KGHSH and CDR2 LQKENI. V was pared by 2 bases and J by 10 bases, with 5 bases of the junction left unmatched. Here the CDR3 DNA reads TGTGCCAGCTCACCATCCGGGACAGGGGACTCACCCCTCCACTTT. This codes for CASSPSGTGDSPLHF.

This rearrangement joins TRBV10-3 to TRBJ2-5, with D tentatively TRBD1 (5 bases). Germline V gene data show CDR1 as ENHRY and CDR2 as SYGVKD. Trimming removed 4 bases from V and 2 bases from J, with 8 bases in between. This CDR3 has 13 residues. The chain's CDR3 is CAISGTYQETQYF. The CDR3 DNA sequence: TGTGCCATCAGTGGGACATATCAAGAGACCCAGTACTTC.

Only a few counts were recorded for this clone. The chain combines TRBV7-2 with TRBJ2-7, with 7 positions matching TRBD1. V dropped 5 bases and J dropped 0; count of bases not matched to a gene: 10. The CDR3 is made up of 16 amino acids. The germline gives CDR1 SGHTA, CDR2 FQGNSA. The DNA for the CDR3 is TGTGCCAGCAGCCCACGAGGGGGCAGCCGCTCCTACGAGCAGTACTTC. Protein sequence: CASSPRGGSRSYEQYF.

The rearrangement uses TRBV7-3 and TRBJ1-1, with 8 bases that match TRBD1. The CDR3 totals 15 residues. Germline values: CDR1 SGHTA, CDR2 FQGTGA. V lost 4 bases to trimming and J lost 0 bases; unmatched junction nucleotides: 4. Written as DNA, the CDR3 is TGTGCCAGCAGCTCACGGACAGGGATGAACACTGAAGCTTTCTTT. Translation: CASSSRTGMNTEAFF.

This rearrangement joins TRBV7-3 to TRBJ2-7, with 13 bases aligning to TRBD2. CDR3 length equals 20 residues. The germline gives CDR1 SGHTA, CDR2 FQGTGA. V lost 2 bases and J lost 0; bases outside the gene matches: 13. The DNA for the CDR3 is TGTGCCAGCAGCTTACGCCGTCTGACTAGCGGGGGGCGGAGCTCCTACGAGCAGTACTTC. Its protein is CASSLRRLTSGGRSSYEQYF.

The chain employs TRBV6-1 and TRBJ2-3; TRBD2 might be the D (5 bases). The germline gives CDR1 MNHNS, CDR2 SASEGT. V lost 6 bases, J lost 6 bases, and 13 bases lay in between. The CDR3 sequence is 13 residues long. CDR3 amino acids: CASRNGGADTQYF. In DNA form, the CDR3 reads TGTGCCAGCAGGAATGGAGGAGCTGATACGCAGTATTTT.

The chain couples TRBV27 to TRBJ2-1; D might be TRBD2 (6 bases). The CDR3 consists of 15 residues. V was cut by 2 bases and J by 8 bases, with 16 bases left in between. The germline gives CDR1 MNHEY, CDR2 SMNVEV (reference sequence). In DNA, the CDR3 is TGTGCCAGCAGTTTACAACGGGCCGGCGGGGATGAGCAGTTCTTC. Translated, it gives CASSLQRAGGDEQFF.

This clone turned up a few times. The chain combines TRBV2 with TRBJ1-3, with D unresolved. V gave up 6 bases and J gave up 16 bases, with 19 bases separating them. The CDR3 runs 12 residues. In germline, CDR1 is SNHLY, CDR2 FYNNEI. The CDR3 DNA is TGTGCCAGCAGACCTGACAACCACCCCAATTATTTT. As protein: CASRPDNHPNYF.

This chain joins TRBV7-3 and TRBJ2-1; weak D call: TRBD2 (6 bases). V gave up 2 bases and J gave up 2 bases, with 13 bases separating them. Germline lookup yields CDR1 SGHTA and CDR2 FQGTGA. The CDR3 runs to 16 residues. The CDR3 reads CASSLRVGLPYNEQFF. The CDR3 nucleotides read TGTGCCAGCAGCTTACGGGTAGGACTACCCTACAATGAGCAGTTCTTC.

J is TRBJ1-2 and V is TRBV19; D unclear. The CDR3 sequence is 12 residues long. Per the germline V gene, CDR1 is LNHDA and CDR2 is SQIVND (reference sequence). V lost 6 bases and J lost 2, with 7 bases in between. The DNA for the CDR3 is TGTGCCAGTAGAGTCCAGAACTATGGCTACACCTTC. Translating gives CASRVQNYGYTF.

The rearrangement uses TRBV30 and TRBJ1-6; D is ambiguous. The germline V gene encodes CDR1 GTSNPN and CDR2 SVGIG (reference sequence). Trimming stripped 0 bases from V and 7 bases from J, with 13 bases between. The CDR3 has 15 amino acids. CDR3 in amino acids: CAWSVLFFRNSPLHF. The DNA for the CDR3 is TGTGCCTGGAGTGTACTATTTTTTCGAAATTCACCCCTCCACTTT.

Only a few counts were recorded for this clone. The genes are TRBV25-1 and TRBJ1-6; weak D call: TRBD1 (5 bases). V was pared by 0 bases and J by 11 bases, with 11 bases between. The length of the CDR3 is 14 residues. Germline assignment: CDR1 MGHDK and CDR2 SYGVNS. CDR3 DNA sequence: TGTGCCAGCAGTGAATATCAGGAGGGGACACCCCTCCACTTT. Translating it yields CASSEYQEGTPLHF.

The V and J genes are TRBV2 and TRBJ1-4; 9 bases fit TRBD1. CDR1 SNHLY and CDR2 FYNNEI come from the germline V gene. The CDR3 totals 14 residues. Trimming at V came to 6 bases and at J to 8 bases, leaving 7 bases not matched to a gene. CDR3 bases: TGTGCCAGCAGAATACAGGGGGCAGTCGAAAAACTGTTTTTT. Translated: CASRIQGAVEKLFF.

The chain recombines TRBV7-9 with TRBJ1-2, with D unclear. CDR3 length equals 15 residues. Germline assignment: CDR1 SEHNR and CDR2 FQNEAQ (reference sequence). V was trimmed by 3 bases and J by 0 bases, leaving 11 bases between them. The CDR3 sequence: CASSFLFRSNYGYTF. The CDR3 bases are TGTGCCAGCAGCTTTTTATTCCGTTCTAACTATGGCTACACCTTC.

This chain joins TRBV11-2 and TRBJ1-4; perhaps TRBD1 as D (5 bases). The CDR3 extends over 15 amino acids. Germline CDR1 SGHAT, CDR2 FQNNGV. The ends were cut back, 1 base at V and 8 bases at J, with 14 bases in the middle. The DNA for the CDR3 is TGTGCCAGCAGCTTAGTTGGTCAGGGATGGGAAAAACTGTTTTTT. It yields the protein CASSLVGQGWEKLFF. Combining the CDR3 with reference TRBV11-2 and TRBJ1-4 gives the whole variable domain EAGVAQSPRYKIIEKRQSVAFWCNPISGHATLYWYQQILGQGPKLLIQFQNNGVVDDSQLPKDRFSAERLKGVDSTLKIQPAKLEDSAVYLCASSLVGQGWEKLFFGSGTQLSVL.

In nucleotides, the CDR3 is TGCGCCAGCAGCTTACAGGGGGACCCATGGGATGAGCAGTTCTTC. This sequence encodes CASSLQGDPWDEQFF. This sequence joins TRBV5-1 and TRBJ2-1; TRBD1 matches at 8 bases. This CDR3 region has 15 residues. Germline CDR1 is SGHRS and CDR2 is YFSETQ. Losses at the gene ends were 2 bases for V and 8 bases for J; bases not matched to a gene: 9. The full variable domain, with the rest looked up from reference TRBV5-1 and TRBJ2-1, is KAGVTQTPRYLIKTRGQQVTLSCSPISGHRSVSWYQQTPGQGLQFLFEYFSETQRNKGNFPGRFSGRQFSNSRSEMNVSTLELGDSALYLCASSLQGDPWDEQFFGPGTRLTVL.

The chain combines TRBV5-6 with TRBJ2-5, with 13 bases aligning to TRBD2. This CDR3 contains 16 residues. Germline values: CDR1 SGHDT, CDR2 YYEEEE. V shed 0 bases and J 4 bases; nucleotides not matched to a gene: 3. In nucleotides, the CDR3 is TGTGCCAGCAGCTTGGGACTAGCGGGGGGCGGAGAGACCCAGTACTTC. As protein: CASSLGLAGGGETQYF.